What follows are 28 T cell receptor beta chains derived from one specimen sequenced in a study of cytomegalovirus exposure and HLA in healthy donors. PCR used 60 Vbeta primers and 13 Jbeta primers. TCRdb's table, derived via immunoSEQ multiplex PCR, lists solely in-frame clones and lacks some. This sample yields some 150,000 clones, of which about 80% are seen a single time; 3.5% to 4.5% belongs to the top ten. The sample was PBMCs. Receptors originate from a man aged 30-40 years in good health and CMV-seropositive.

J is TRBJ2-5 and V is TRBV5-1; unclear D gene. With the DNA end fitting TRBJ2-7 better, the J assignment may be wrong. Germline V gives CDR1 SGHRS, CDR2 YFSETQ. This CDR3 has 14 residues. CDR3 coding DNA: TGCGCCAGCAGCTTGGCCGTGAATTCCTACGAGCAGTACTTC. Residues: CASSLAVNSYEQYF.

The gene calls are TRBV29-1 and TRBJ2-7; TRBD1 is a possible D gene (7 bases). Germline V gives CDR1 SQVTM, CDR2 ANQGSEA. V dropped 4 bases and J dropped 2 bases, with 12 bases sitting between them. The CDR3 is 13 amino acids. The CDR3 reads CSVGGDRPYEQYF. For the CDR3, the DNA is TGCAGCGTTGGGGGGGACAGACCCTACGAGCAGTACTTC.

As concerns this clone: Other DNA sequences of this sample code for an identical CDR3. The CDR3 loop is CATSRDMNTEAFF. The CDR3 DNA follows: TGTGCCACCAGCAGGGACATGAACACTGAAGCTTTCTTT. The chain combines TRBV15 with TRBJ1-1; tentative D call: TRBD1 (5 bases). The CDR3 runs 13 residues. CDR1 and CDR2 (germline): LNHNV, YYDKDF (reference sequence). V shed 3 bases and J shed 0 bases, with 5 bases lying between them. Filled out from reference TRBV15 and TRBJ1-1, the complete variable domain reads DAMVIQNPRYQVTQFGKPVTLSCSQTLNHNVMYWYQQKSSQAPKLLFHYYDKDFNNEADTPDNFQSRRPNTSFCFLDIRSPGLGDTAMYLCATSRDMNTEAFFGQGTRLTVV.

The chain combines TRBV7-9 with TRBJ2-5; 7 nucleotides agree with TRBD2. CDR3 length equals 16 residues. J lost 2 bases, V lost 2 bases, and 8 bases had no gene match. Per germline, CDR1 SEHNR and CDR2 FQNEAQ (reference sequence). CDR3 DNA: TGTGCCAGCAGCTTAACCTCGGGAGGACTACAAGAGACCCAGTACTTC. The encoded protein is CASSLTSGGLQETQYF.

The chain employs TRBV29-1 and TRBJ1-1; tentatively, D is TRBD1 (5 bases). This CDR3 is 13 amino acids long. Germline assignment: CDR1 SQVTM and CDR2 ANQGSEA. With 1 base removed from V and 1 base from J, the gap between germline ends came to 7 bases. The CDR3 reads CSVEGQGNTEAFF. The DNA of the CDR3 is TGCAGCGTTGAAGGCCAGGGGAACACTGAAGCTTTCTTT.

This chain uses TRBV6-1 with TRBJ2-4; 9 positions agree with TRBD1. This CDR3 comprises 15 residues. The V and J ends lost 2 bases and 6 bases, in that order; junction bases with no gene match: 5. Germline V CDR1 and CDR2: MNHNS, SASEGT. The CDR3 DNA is TGTGCCAGCAGTGAAACCCGACAGGGGGGAAACATTCAGTACTTC. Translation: CASSETRQGGNIQYF.

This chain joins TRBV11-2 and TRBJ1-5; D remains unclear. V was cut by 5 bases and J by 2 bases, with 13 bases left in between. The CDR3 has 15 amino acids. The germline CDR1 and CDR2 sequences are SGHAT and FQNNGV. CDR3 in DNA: TGTGCCAGCAGCATGGACCTGGGAGGCAATCAGCCCCAGCATTTT. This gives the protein CASSMDLGGNQPQHF.

The CDR3 nucleotides read TGTGCCTGGAGCGTGACAGGGGGGACGGCAAAACTGTTTTTT. The encoded protein is CAWSVTGGTAKLFF. This chain uses TRBV30 with TRBJ1-4, with TRBD1 matching 9 bases. The CDR3 is 14 amino acids. CDR1 is GTSNPN and CDR2 is SVGIG in the germline V gene (reference sequence). V shed 3 bases, J shed 10 bases, and the junction held 9 bases outside the gene matches.

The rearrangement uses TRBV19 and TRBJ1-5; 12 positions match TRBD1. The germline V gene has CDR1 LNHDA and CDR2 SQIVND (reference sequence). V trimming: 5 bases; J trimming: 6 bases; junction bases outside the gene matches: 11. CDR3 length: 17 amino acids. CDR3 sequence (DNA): TGTGCCAGTAGTTACCCAATCCGGGACAGGGGGCTTCAGCCCCAGCATTTT. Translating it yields CASSYPIRDRGLQPQHF. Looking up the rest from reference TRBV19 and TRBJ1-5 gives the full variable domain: DGGITQSPKYLFRKEGQNVTLSCEQNLNHDAMYWYRQDPGQGLRLIYYSQIVNDFQKGDIAEGYSVSREKKESFPLTVTSAQKNPTAFYLCASSYPIRDRGLQPQHFGDGTRLSIL.

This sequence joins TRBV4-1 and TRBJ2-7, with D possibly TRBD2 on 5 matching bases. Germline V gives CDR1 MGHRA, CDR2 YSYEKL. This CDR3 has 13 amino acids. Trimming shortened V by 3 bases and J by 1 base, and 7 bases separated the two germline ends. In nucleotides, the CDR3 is TGCGCCAGCAGCCAGGAGGATTCCTACGAGCAGTACTTC. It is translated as CASSQEDSYEQYF.

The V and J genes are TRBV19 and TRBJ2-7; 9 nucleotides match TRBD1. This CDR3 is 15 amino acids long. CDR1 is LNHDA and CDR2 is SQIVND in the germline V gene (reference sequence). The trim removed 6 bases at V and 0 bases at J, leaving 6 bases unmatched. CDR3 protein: CASSPGQGFSYEQYF. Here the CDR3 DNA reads TGTGCCAGTAGCCCGGGACAGGGCTTCTCCTACGAGCAGTACTTC.

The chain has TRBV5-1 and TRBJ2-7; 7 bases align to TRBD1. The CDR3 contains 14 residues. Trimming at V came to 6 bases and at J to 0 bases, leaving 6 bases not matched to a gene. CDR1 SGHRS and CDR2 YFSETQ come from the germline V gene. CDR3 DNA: TGCGCCAGCACCCGGACAGGCACCTCCTACGAGCAGTACTTC. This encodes CASTRTGTSYEQYF.

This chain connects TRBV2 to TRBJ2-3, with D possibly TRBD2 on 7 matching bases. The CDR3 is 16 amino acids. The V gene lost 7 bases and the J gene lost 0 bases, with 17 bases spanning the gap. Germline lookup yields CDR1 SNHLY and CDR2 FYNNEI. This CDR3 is CASIPGGGLSTDTQYF. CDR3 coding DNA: TGTGCCAGCATCCCTGGGGGGGGGCTTAGCACAGATACGCAGTATTTT.

DNA of the CDR3: TGTGCCAGCAGCCTACGGCCCGGGACAGGGGTTAGGGGCTACGAGCAGTACTTC. Protein sequence: CASSLRPGTGVRGYEQYF. The rearrangement joins TRBV7-9 to TRBJ2-7; 10 bases align to TRBD1. The junction had 16 bases not matched to a gene; V was cut back by 5 bases and J by 3 bases. The CDR3 runs 18 residues. CDR1 is SEHNR and CDR2 is FQNEAQ in the germline V gene (reference sequence).

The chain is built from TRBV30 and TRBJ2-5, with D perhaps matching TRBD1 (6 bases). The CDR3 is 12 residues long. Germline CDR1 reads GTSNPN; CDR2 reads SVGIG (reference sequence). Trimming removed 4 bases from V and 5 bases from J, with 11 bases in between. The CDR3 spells CAWTPGAETQYF. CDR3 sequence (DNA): TGTGCCTGGACCCCAGGGGCTGAGACCCAGTACTTC.

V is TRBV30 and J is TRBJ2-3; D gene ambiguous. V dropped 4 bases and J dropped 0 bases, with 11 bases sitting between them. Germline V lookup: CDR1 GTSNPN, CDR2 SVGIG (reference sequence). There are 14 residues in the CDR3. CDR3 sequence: CAWIPPQSTDTQYF. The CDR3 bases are TGTGCCTGGATCCCCCCTCAGAGCACAGATACGCAGTATTTT.

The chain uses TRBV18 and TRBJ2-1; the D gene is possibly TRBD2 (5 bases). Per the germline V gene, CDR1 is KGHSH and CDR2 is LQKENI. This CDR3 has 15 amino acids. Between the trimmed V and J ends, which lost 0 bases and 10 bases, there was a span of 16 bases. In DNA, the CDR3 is TGTGCCAGCTCACCACCTTCTATCCGGGAACCAGAGCAGTTCTTC. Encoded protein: CASSPPSIREPEQFF.

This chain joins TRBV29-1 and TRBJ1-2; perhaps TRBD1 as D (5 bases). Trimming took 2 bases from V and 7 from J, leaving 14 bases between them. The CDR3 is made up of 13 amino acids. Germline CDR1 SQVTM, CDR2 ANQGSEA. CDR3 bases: TGCAGCGTTGAAAGCGGGGGGTTAAGTGGCTACACCTTC. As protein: CSVESGGLSGYTF. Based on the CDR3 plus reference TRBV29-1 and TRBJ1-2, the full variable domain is SAVISQKPSRDICQRGTSLTIQCQVDSQVTMMFWYRQQPGQSLTLIATANQGSEATYESGFVIDKFPISRPNLTFSTLTVSNMSPEDSSIYLCSVESGGLSGYTFGSGTRLTVV.

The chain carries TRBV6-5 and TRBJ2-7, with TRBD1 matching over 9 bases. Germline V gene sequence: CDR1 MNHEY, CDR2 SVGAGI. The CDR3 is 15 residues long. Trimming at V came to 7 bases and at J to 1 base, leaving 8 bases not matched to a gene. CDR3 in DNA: TGTGCCAGCACCTCCGCCGGGACAGGGTCCTACGAGCAGTACTTC. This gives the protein CASTSAGTGSYEQYF.

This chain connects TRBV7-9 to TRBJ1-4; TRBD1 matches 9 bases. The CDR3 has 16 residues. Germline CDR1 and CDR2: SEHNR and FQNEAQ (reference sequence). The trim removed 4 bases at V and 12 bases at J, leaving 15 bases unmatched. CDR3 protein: CASSSTPGQGGVELFF. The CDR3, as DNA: TGTGCCAGCAGCTCGACCCCGGGACAGGGAGGGGTCGAACTGTTTTTT.

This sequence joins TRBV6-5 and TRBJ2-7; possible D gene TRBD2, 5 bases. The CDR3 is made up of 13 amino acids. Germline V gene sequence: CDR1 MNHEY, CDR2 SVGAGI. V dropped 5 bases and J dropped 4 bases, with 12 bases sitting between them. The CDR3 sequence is CASSRRVRYEQYF. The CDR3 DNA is TGTGCCAGCAGTCGGCGGGTTCGATACGAGCAGTACTTC.

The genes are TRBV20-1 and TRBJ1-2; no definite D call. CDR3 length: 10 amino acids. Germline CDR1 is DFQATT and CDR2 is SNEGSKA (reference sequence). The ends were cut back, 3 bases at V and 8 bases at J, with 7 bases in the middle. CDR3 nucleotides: TGCAGTGCTAGCTCCAGGGGCTACACCTTC. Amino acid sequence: CSASSRGYTF.

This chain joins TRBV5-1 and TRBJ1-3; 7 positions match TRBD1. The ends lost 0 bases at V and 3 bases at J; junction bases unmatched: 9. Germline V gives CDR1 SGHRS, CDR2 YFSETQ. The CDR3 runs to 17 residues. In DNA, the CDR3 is TGCGCCAGCAGCTTGGCCCCCGGCAGGGGGATTGGAAACACCATATATTTT. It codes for CASSLAPGRGIGNTIYF.

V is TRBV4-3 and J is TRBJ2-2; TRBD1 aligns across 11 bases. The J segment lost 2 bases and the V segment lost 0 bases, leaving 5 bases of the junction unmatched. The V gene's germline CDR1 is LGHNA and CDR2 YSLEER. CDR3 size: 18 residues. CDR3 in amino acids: CASSQERTGGANTGELFF. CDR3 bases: TGCGCCAGCAGCCAAGAAAGGACAGGGGGCGCAAACACCGGGGAGCTGTTTTTT.

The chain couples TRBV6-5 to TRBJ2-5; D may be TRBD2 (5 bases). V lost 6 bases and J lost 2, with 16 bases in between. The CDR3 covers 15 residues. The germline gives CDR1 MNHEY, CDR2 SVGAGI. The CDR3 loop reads CASSGAEEAQETQYF. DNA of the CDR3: TGTGCCAGCAGCGGAGCGGAAGAAGCACAAGAGACCCAGTACTTC.

The CDR3 is CASSVDNYNEQFF. The DNA for the CDR3 is TGTGCCAGCAGCGTGGATAACTACAATGAGCAGTTCTTC. V is TRBV5-6 and J is TRBJ2-1; D remains unclear. This CDR3 is built from 13 residues. Germline V gene data show CDR1 as SGHDT and CDR2 as YYEEEE. Trimming took off 4 bases at V and 3 bases at J, with 8 bases between the two ends.

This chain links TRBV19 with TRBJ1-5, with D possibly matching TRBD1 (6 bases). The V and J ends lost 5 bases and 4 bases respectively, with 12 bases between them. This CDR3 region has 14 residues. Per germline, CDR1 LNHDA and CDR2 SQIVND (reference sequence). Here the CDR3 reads CASSWRGGNQPQHF. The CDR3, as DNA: TGTGCCAGTAGTTGGAGGGGGGGGAATCAGCCCCAGCATTTT.

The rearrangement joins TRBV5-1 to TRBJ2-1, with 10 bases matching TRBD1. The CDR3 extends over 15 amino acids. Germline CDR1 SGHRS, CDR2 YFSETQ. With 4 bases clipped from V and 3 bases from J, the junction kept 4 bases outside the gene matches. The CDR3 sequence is CASSPRDRGYNEQFF. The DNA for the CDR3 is TGCGCCAGCAGCCCTCGGGACAGGGGCTACAATGAGCAGTTCTTC.